This T cell receptor (beta chain) was observed in a study of blood T cells in healthy people across ages. General observations from the study: Naive CD4+ cells and diversity were both higher in long-lived donors than in aged donors. Expanded clonotype changes were possibly confounded by unknown donor CMV status.

The study drew donors from healthy Caucasian individuals in Russia aged roughly 6 to 100. For the second PCR, which ran for roughly 7 to 11 cycles, a sample-barcoded 5' primer and a J-beta primer mix were used. Via MiXCR, TCRdb re-called the 5' RACE reads, giving one row per CDR3 protein. The sample has around 500,000 distinct CDR3 sequences, roughly 48% seen once. A word on this clonotype: Its antigen remains unknown.

The TCR was taken from a man of 80 years or more in good health. Material: blood.

The CDR3 loop reads CASSDRDRVLSSYEQYF. The CDR3 DNA follows: TGTGCCAGCAGTGACCGGGACAGGGTTCTGAGCTCCTACGAGCAGTACTTC. The V and J genes are TRBV6-1 and TRBJ2-7; 9 nucleotides align to TRBD1. Per germline, CDR1 MNHNS and CDR2 SASEGT. The CDR3 loop spans 17 amino acids. The V segment lost 3 bases and the J segment 0 bases; nucleotides outside the gene matches: 9.